The subject of this entry is one T cell receptor beta chain. The data derive from a study of blood T cell repertoires in COVID-19. About the study: Nucleic acid was either cDNA or gDNA, and it came from T cells, B-cell-depleted T cells, or PBMCs.

Authors' analysis steps: How many nucleated cells were present was estimated from reference gene primer amplification. Clones were sequenced by immunoSEQ multiplex PCR, and TCRdb holds only the in-frame ones, with some missing. From that table come the V and J calls and clone size; the DNA was used to work out D and trimming. The data hold around 430,000 clones, with about 91% observed a single time. The CDR3 covers 15 residues. Trimming cost V 3 bases and J 4 bases, with 16 bases left between them. Germline V gene lookup returns CDR1 SGHNT and CDR2 YYREEE (reference sequence). Sequenced material: peripheral blood. J is TRBJ1-1 and V is TRBV5-4; D remains unclear. The clonotype originates from a woman aged 45-60 years with COVID-19, enrolled during active disease. The CDR3 sequence is CASSSGPAAGTEAFF. The CDR3 DNA is TGTGCCAGCAGCTCGGGCCCCGCCGCGGGCACTGAAGCTTTCTTT. Based on the CDR3 plus reference TRBV5-4 and TRBJ1-1, the full variable domain is ETGVTQSPTHLIKTRGQQVTLRCSSQSGHNTVSWYQQALGQGPQFIFQYYREEENGRGNFPPRFSGLQFPNYSSELNVNALELDDSALYLCASSSGPAAGTEAFFGQGTRLTVV.